This TCR beta chain appears in the sequencing data of a study of immune heterogeneity within non-small cell lung tumors. Overall study: Histologically, several tumors were squamous cell carcinomas and some 11 were non-squamous carcinomas. The remaining 1 tumor was not otherwise specified. Study-level findings and limits: Comparison across individual patients showed largely distinct high-frequency T-cell receptor beta clonotypes.

This clonotype was counted ten times or more. Its target is unknown. Genomic DNA from bulk tumor acted as the template, and around 600 ng was loaded per sample. Several far-apart biopsies were taken per primary tumor during surgery. Untreated, newly diagnosed non-small cell lung cancer patients underwent curative surgery. CDR3 of TCR beta was amplified by multiplex PCR that used 32 V and 13 J primers. TCRdb ran MiXCR on the multiplex PCR reads and lists one entry per CDR3 protein. The profile shows 4,000 to 5,500 distinct CDR3 sequences, 24% of them singletons. J was trimmed by 3 bases and V by 5 bases; bases with no gene match: 6. The CDR3 covers 15 residues. Germline CDR1 and CDR2: SEHNR and FQNEAQ (reference sequence).

The sequence came from a man aged 50 to 59 with non-small cell lung cancer. The sequencing input was lung tumor tissue. The V gene is TRBV7-9, the J gene TRBJ1-4; 7 bases are a match to TRBD1. As DNA, the CDR3 is TGTGCCAGCAGCACGCGGGACAGCCCTAATGAAAAACTGTTTTTT. It specifies CASSTRDSPNEKLFF.